This TCR beta chain was retrieved from a study of a mutant IDH1 vaccine in newly diagnosed glioma. Overall study: The treated population exhibited a male proportion of about 60%, a female proportion of about 38%, and a mean age of around 40 years. It was radiotherapy, temozolomide, or both that patients received previously, with most receiving both.

Overall study findings and caveats: The vaccine induced immune responses, and these occurred in around 93% of patients.

Time point described: baseline, week 1 (first vaccination visit). Stated treatment: pre-vaccination baseline after standard-of-care therapy. Each astrocytoma in the donors was new, WHO grade 3 or 4, IDH1-mutant and ATRX-lost. Libraries were prepared by immunoSEQ multiplex PCR; TCRdb keeps only in-frame clonotypes and omits some of them. The table includes under 65,000 clones, 70% to 80% detected once. On this clone itself: Its antigen is undetermined.

The sequence derives from a woman in her forties with glioma. Here the sequenced sample was PBMCs, taken from a glioma patient treated with radiotherapy, temozolomide or both.

CDR3 loop: CASSRTGFAEAFF. The CDR3 region has the DNA TGTGCCAGCAGCCGGACAGGGTTCGCTGAAGCTTTCTTT. The chain recombines TRBV9 with TRBJ1-1, with 8 bases aligning to TRBD1. Losses at the gene ends were 4 bases for V and 6 bases for J; bases not matched to a gene: 5. CDR3 length: 13 amino acids. Germline CDR1 reads SGDLS; CDR2 reads YYNGEE.